This record looks at one T cell receptor beta chain sequence and its context. Antigen specificity is unknown. The read ends 3 residues early relative to the CDR3; the germline J gene fills the gap. Assay: immunoSEQ multiplex PCR; the TCRdb copy retains only in-frame clones and omits some. The listing contains roughly 50,000 clones. The entry originates in a study of Tregs in tolerant kidney transplant recipients. Losses at the gene ends were 2 bases for V and 4 bases for J; bases not matched to a gene: 4. Germline V CDR1 and CDR2: SGHNT, YENEEA. The CDR3 covers 14 residues. General study findings and limits: This study did not directly address biological reproducibility. Tregs expanded with activated donor B cells seemed most donor-specific.

Unstimulated Tregs (CD4+CD25+CD127-) and CD4+CD25- non-Tregs were sorted from PBMCs. Sample: CD4+ T cells from blood, taken before the transplant. The chain joins TRBV11-3 to TRBJ2-5, with 7 bases aligning to TRBD2. This TCR came from a human donor who received a combined kidney and bone marrow transplant. The CDR3 reads CASSLSPGGETQYF. Partial CDR3 DNA: TGTGCCAGCAGCTTATCCCCGGGGGGAGAGACC. Combining the CDR3 with reference TRBV11-3 and TRBJ2-5 gives the whole variable domain EAGVVQSPRYKIIEKKQPVAFWCNPISGHNTLYWYLQNLGQGPELLIRYENEEAVDDSQLPKDRFSAERLKGVDSTLKIQPAELGDSAVYLCASSLSPGGETQYFGPGTRLLVL.